This TCR beta chain was recorded in a study of early T cells in non-severe SARS-CoV-2 infection. Overall study: The study sequenced bulk RNA from unsorted whole blood, with chains unpaired. General observations from the study: VDJdb-based matching was biased toward anti-spike CD8 responses and missed private and CD4 specificities.

This clonotype was seen ten or more times. The target antigen is unknown. Unmatched junction bases numbered 5, after V lost 4 bases and J lost 0 bases. The CDR3 runs to 16 residues. Molecules of cDNA were individually given unique molecular identifiers that were attached to them. One entry per CDR3 protein, called by TCRdb with MiXCR from the 5' RACE reads. The sample consists of more than 50,000 distinct CDR3 sequences, 15% of them appearing once. The chain combines TRBV12-3 or TRBV12-4 with TRBJ2-5, with 10 bases lining up with TRBD1. The sequencing here drew on whole blood, taken at baseline. The sequence was collected from an adult who was a healthcare worker with PCR-confirmed SARS-CoV-2 infection or an uninfected control (not recorded which). The CDR3 DNA follows: TGTGCCAGCAGTTCAGGACAGGGGGGGAACCAAGAGACCCAGTACTTC. This translates into CASSSGQGGNQETQYF.